Below, 18 T cell receptor beta chains from the same sample are listed, as sequenced in a study of T cell responses to AZD1222 COVID-19 vaccine. Only in-frame clones appear in the TCRdb table, and some are missing; sequencing was by immunoSEQ multiplex PCR. Among about 140,000 clones listed, approximately 95% were seen once. The source material was peripheral blood, sampled on day 0 of MenACWY control vaccination. The receptors originated from an adult in good health.

V gene TRBV6-5 combines with J gene TRBJ1-1, with D possibly TRBD1 on 6 matching bases. V lost 7 bases and J lost 4, with 13 bases in between. Germline V gene sequence: CDR1 MNHEY, CDR2 SVGAGI. The CDR3 is 13 residues long. CDR3 amino acids: CASIGGGITEAFF. Here the CDR3 DNA reads TGTGCCAGCATAGGGGGAGGAATCACTGAAGCTTTCTTT.

The J gene is TRBJ2-4, the V gene TRBV7-3, with 7 bases fitting TRBD2. Germline V gene lookup returns CDR1 SGHTA and CDR2 FQGTGA. V lost 2 bases, J lost 0 bases, and 4 bases stayed unmatched. The CDR3 contains 16 residues. CDR3 sequence (DNA): TGTGCCAGCAGCTTACTAGCGGCCTTAGCCAAAAACATTCAGTACTTC. It is translated as CASSLLAALAKNIQYF.

The chain carries TRBV6-5 and TRBJ1-1; TRBD1 matches 9 bases. The junction had 6 bases not matched to a gene; V was cut back by 5 bases and J by 5 bases. CDR1 and CDR2 from the germline V gene are MNHEY and SVGAGI. The CDR3 contains 14 residues. CDR3 DNA: TGTGCCAGCAGTCTCGGGACAGGGAAAACTGAAGCTTTCTTT. Amino acid sequence: CASSLGTGKTEAFF.

This chain uses TRBV24-1 with TRBJ1-2, with TRBD1 as a possible D gene (5 bases). Deletions cut 3 bases from V and 8 bases from J, with 15 bases between. Germline values: CDR1 KGHDR, CDR2 SFDVKD. This CDR3 is 14 amino acids long. The CDR3 is CATSDGAPKEGYTF. Written as DNA, the CDR3 is TGTGCCACCAGTGATGGGGCCCCTAAGGAGGGCTACACCTTC.

The V call is TRBV10-3, the J call TRBJ1-1; tentatively, D is TRBD1 (6 bases). The germline CDR1 and CDR2 sequences are ENHRY and SYGVKD. This CDR3 comprises 17 residues. Trimming shortened V by 0 bases and J by 3 bases, and 17 bases separated the two germline ends. CDR3 DNA: TGTGCCATCAGTGAGTCCCGGTGGGGGGGCAGGGACACTGAAGCTTTCTTT. This sequence encodes CAISESRWGGRDTEAFF.

The rearrangement links TRBV19 to TRBJ2-1; 7 bases line up with TRBD1. Germline-derived CDR1 and CDR2 are LNHDA and SQIVND (reference sequence). V shed 8 bases, J shed 2 bases, and the junction held 9 bases outside the gene matches. This CDR3 comprises 15 residues. CDR3 sequence (DNA): TGTGCCAGTCACTCGTACAGGGGCGCCTACAATGAGCAGTTCTTC. Its protein is CASHSYRGAYNEQFF. Full variable domain (rest looked up from reference TRBV19 and TRBJ2-1): DGGITQSPKYLFRKEGQNVTLSCEQNLNHDAMYWYRQDPGQGLRLIYYSQIVNDFQKGDIAEGYSVSREKKESFPLTVTSAQKNPTAFYLCASHSYRGAYNEQFFGPGTRLTVL.

The chain couples TRBV3-1 (or the pseudogene TRBV3-2) to TRBJ2-1; unclear D gene. Looked up from germline, CDR1 is LGHDT and CDR2 is YNNKEL (reference sequence). The CDR3 spans 13 residues. The V end was cut by 2 bases, the J end by 10 bases, with 12 bases between. The CDR3 sequence: CASSQFHSDEQFF. The CDR3 DNA is TGTGCCAGCAGCCAATTTCACAGTGACGAGCAGTTCTTC.

The chain is built from TRBV7-9 and TRBJ1-2; D unresolved. The V end lost 5 bases, the J end lost 8 bases, and 6 bases lay between the germline ends. Germline CDR1 and CDR2: SEHNR and FQNEAQ (reference sequence). The CDR3 length is 10 residues. CDR3 DNA: TGTGCCAGCAGCCCCCAGGGCTACACCTTC. Residues: CASSPQGYTF.

The chain couples TRBV29-1 to TRBJ2-2, with TRBD1 identical over 8 bases. Germline CDR1 reads SQVTM; CDR2 reads ANQGSEA. The CDR3 spans 13 residues. V lost 5 bases, J lost 7 bases, and 6 bases stayed unmatched. The CDR3 sequence is CSVITGGLGELFF. CDR3 DNA: TGCAGCGTTATTACAGGGGGACTCGGGGAGCTGTTTTTT.

The chain recombines TRBV20-1 with TRBJ1-5; no firm D call. The germline CDR1 and CDR2 sequences are DFQATT and SNEGSKA (reference sequence). V gave up 3 bases and J gave up 1 base, with 10 bases separating them. The CDR3 sequence is 14 residues long. DNA of the CDR3: TGCAGTGCTAGTCGTGGAGGCAGCAATCAGCCCCAGCATTTT. Its translation is CSASRGGSNQPQHF.

V is TRBV5-8 and J is TRBJ2-5; 15 nucleotides align to TRBD2. The CDR3 consists of 17 residues. CDR1 and CDR2 (germline): SGHTS, YDEGEE. V trimming: 3 bases; J trimming: 5 bases; junction bases outside the gene matches: 8. CDR3 in amino acids: CASSSGLAGGPGETQYF. The CDR3 bases are TGTGCCAGCAGCTCTGGACTAGCGGGGGGGCCTGGTGAGACCCAGTACTTC.

The J gene is TRBJ2-3, the V gene TRBV9; D is unresolved. The germline V and J ends were trimmed by 4 bases and 0 bases, with 12 bases remaining between them. The CDR3 is 15 residues long. The germline CDR1 and CDR2 sequences are SGDLS and YYNGEE. DNA for the CDR3: TGTGCCAGCAGCCCCCAGGTGGGTAGCACAGATACGCAGTATTTT. It encodes CASSPQVGSTDTQYF.

This sequence joins TRBV11-1 and TRBJ2-7, with 9 bases that match TRBD2. After removal of 4 bases from V and 2 bases from J, the junction contained 6 bases not matched to a gene. Germline V gene data show CDR1 as SGHAT and CDR2 as FQDESV (reference sequence). The CDR3 is 15 amino acids. This CDR3 is CASSSRASGTYEQYF. The DNA of the CDR3 is TGTGCCAGCAGCTCCCGGGCTAGCGGGACCTACGAGCAGTACTTC.

The rearrangement uses TRBV11-1 and TRBJ2-7; a possible D gene is TRBD2 (5 bases). The CDR3 covers 14 residues. Trimming took off 5 bases at V and 1 base at J, with 12 bases between the two ends. The germline CDR1 and CDR2 sequences are SGHAT and FQDESV (reference sequence). The CDR3 nucleotides are TGTGCCAGCAGCCCAAGGACTGTATCCTACGAGCAGTACTTC. Amino acids: CASSPRTVSYEQYF.

V and J are TRBV7-2 and TRBJ1-4; D unclear. From germline, CDR1 is SGHTA and CDR2 FQGNSA. The CDR3 sequence is 12 residues long. The V gene lost 5 bases and the J gene lost 4 bases, with 5 bases spanning the gap. The CDR3, as DNA: TGTGCCAGCAGCCGATTTAATGAAAAACTGTTTTTT. Translation gives CASSRFNEKLFF. The entire variable domain, with the rest obtained from reference TRBV7-2 and TRBJ1-4, is as follows: GAGVSQSPSNKVTEKGKDVELRCDPISGHTALYWYRQSLGQGLEFLIYFQGNSAPDKSGLPSDRFSAERTGGSVSTLTIQRTQQEDSAVYLCASSRFNEKLFFGSGTQLSVL.

The genes are TRBV27 and TRBJ1-5; 7 nucleotides line up with TRBD1. CDR3 size: 15 residues. Germline CDR1 is MNHEY and CDR2 is SMNVEV (reference sequence). With 6 bases clipped from V and 5 bases from J, the junction kept 10 bases outside the gene matches. The CDR3 region is CASSNWDSLDQPQHF. In nucleotides, the CDR3 is TGTGCCAGCAGCAATTGGGACAGCCTAGATCAGCCCCAGCATTTT.

This clone has only one observation. This chain uses TRBV7-9 with TRBJ2-5, with a weak D call TRBD2 (6 bases). The germline gives CDR1 SEHNR, CDR2 FQNEAQ (reference sequence). Trimming pared 5 bases from V and 1 base from J, leaving 11 bases between. CDR3 size: 14 residues. The CDR3 coding sequence is TGTGCCAGCAGCCGGGAGTCTGGCCAAGAGACCCAGTACTTC. Protein: CASSRESGQETQYF.

The chain is built from TRBV6-4 and TRBJ1-2; D unresolved. V dropped 2 bases and J dropped 7 bases, with 11 bases sitting between them. There are 13 residues in the CDR3. From germline, CDR1 is MRHNA and CDR2 SNTAGT. CDR3 region: CASSDDKRGGYTF. DNA of the CDR3: TGTGCCAGCAGTGACGACAAGAGAGGTGGCTACACCTTC.